The clone carrying this T cell receptor beta chain came up many times. No antigen is known for it. The CDR3 extends over 14 amino acids. Between the trimmed V and J ends, which lost 5 bases and 1 base, there was a span of 12 bases. The V gene's germline CDR1 is SGHRS and CDR2 YFSETQ. This entry comes from a study of T cells after yellow fever vaccination. Study summary: Fractions low in cell number were prepared with SMART-Seq v4 Ultra Low Input.

Overall study results and limits: Once the booster was given, most primary-vaccination clones reappeared, at approximately 97% for CD4 and more than 85% for CD8.

Production of TCR cDNA was by 5'RACE template switching, which also added a universal primer site and UMIs. TCRdb re-derived calls from the 5' RACE reads in MiXCR, one entry per CDR3 protein. Of a few hundred thousand distinct CDR3 sequences in the sample, about 5% were seen once. The chain employs TRBV5-1 and TRBJ1-1, with D tentatively TRBD1 (6 bases). This receptor was taken from a man aged 18 to 30 who received the YFV17D yellow fever vaccine. Sequencing was performed on CD4+ T cells sorted from PBMCs, taken on the day of the yellow fever booster vaccination. The CDR3 loop is CASRLRDTNTEAFF. Written as DNA, the CDR3 is TGCGCCAGCAGACTGCGGGACACGAACACTGAAGCTTTCTTT.